Listed below are T cell receptor beta chains from one sample, sequenced in a study of blood T cell repertoires in COVID-19. Libraries were prepared by immunoSEQ multiplex PCR; TCRdb keeps only in-frame clonotypes and omits some of them. This table holds approximately 200,000 clones, roughly 80% found once. The sample comprised peripheral blood. These receptors all stem from a woman between 50 and 59 years old with acute or convalescent COVID-19. Each CDR3 is given with its conserved first and last residue. D genes are given only for firm matches. Not every row has a clone size; where given, it reads once, few, many or a size class.

>14|TRBJ2-7|.|TRBV28|.
TGTGCCAGCAGTTACCTCCAGACAAGTCGTGGGCAGTACTTC
CASSYLQTSRGQYF
>17|TRBJ1-2|few|TRBV28|TRBD1
TGTGCCAGCAGTTTATTTTCAGGGGGCTCCGTTCACTATGGCTACACCTTC
CASSLFSGGSVHYGYTF
>16|TRBJ2-2|.|TRBV6-6|.
TGTGCCAGCAGTTACAGTGGGGCAGGGTACACCGGGGAGCTGTTTTTT
CASSYSGAGYTGELFF
>16|TRBJ1-1|.|TRBV9|.
TGTGCCAGCAGCGTAGACCCTATGGGGGGGAACACTGAAGCTTTCTTT
CASSVDPMGGNTEAFF
>16|TRBJ2-2|.|TRBV15|TRBD1
TGTGCCACCAGGTTGACGGGACAGAGGAACACCGGGGAGCTGTTTTTT
CATRLTGQRNTGELFF
>14|TRBJ2-7|.|TRBV6-2/TRBV6-3|.
TGTGCCAGCAGTTACGAGACGGGTCCTTACGAGCAGTACTTC
CASSYETGPYEQYF
>15|TRBJ1-6|.|TRBV7-3|.
TGTGCCAGCAAGACCCGACGGGAGGGCAATTCACCCCTCCACTTT
CASKTRREGNSPLHF
>15|TRBJ2-7|.|TRBV27|TRBD1
TGTGCCAGCAGCCCGATATGGACAGGGTCCTACGAGCAGTACTTC
CASSPIWTGSYEQYF
>18|TRBJ2-3|.|TRBV11-2|TRBD2
TGTGCCAGCAGTCTTTCAGTCACTAGCGGGGGGGCCGTTTCCACGCAGTATTTT
CASSLSVTSGGAVSTQYF
>16|TRBJ2-7|.|TRBV5-1|TRBD2
TGCGCCAGCAATTGGGGATACGCGGGAGGGCGATACGAGCAGTACTTC
CASNWGYAGGRYEQYF
>15|TRBJ1-1|.|TRBV3-1/TRBV3-2|.
TGTGCCAGCACCCAAACCCCGGGGGGGAACACTGAAGCTTTCTTT
CASTQTPGGNTEAFF
>16|TRBJ1-3|.|TRBV6-5|.
TGTGCCAGCAGTTACTCGAGTGCAGGGAAGGGGAACACCATATATTTT
CASSYSSAGKGNTIYF
>14|TRBJ1-1|.|TRBV27|.
TGTGCCAGCAGTCGAAATTCAGGGGTCACTGAAGCTTTCTTT
CASSRNSGVTEAFF
>12|TRBJ2-3|.|TRBV27|TRBD2
TGTCTACACAGGGCTAGCGGGAGTCTCCAGTATTTT
CLHRASGSLQYF
>15|TRBJ1-1|.|TRBV6-5|.
TGTGCCAGCAGTTACAAAGGGAGGCGGGACACTGAAGCTTTCTTT
CASSYKGRRDTEAFF
>12|TRBJ2-1|.|TRBV28|.
TGTGCCAGCAGTTTTCAGGTCAATGAGCAGTTCTTC
CASSFQVNEQFF
>15|TRBJ1-6|.|TRBV28|.
TGTGCCAGCATAGGGGCCGGTAGTCAGAATTCACCCCTCCACTTT
CASIGAGSQNSPLHF
>15|TRBJ1-4|.|TRBV30|.
TGTGCCTGGAGTGCCAACTCGGGGGTCAATGAAAAACTGTTTTTT
CAWSANSGVNEKLFF
>15|TRBJ2-3|.|TRBV19|TRBD1
TGTGCCAGTAGTTTGGGGACAGGAATGGCAGATACGCAGTATTTT
CASSLGTGMADTQYF
>12|TRBJ1-6|.|TRBV18|.
TGTGCCAGCACGGAGAGGGCCTCACCCCTCCACTTT
CASTERASPLHF
>15|TRBJ1-2|.|TRBV19|.
TGTGCCAGTAGTCACAGCCGGGGTCAGGGGTATGGCTACACCTTC
CASSHSRGQGYGYTF
>15|TRBJ2-5|.|TRBV5-4|.
TGTGCCAGCAGCCTGAGCGGGCCTTCGCAAGAGACCCAGTACTTC
CASSLSGPSQETQYF
>15|TRBJ2-1|.|TRBV6-6|TRBD2
TGTGCCAGCAGAACGACTAGCGGATTCTACAATGAGCAGTTCTTC
CASRTTSGFYNEQFF
>13|TRBJ1-4|.|TRBV29-1|.
TGCAGCGTTTCCGAGGGCGGTAATGAAAAACTGTTTTTT
CSVSEGGNEKLFF
>15|TRBJ1-3|.|TRBV5-6|.
TGTGCCAGCAGTTATACAGGGTTTTCGGGAAACACCATATATTTT
CASSYTGFSGNTIYF
>13|TRBJ1-2|.|TRBV12-3/TRBV12-4|.
TGTGCCAGCAGTTTAGGACGGAGCTATGGCTACACCTTC
CASSLGRSYGYTF
>15|TRBJ1-5|.|TRBV3-1/TRBV3-2|.
TGTGCCAGCAGCCAAGCGGGGGGCTTGGGTCAGCCCCAGCATTTT
CASSQAGGLGQPQHF
>16|TRBJ2-5|.|TRBV9|TRBD2
TGTGCCAGCAGCGTAGCGGGAGGGCAGTTCCAAGAGACCCAGTACTTC
CASSVAGGQFQETQYF
>13|TRBJ1-5|.|TRBV19|.
TGTGCCAGTAGTATAGAGAAGGGGCAGCCCCAGCATTTT
CASSIEKGQPQHF
>14|TRBJ1-6|.|TRBV3-1/TRBV3-2|.
TGTGCCAGCAGCCAGACATCAGATAATTCACCCCTCCACTTT
CASSQTSDNSPLHF
>15|TRBJ2-3|.|TRBV7-9|TRBD1
TGTGCCAGCAGCCCACGAGGGGGCTTGGCAGATACGCAGTATTTT
CASSPRGGLADTQYF
>13|TRBJ1-1|once|TRBV2|.
TGTGCCAGCAGGACAGTTCCCAACACTGAAGCTTTCTTT
CASRTVPNTEAFF
>12|TRBJ2-3|once|TRBV5-8|.
TGTGCCAGCAGCCAACAGGGGGGGACGCAGTATTTT
CASSQQGGTQYF
>13|TRBJ1-1|.|TRBV12-3/TRBV12-4|.
TGTGCCAGCATACTGCAGGGGCGCACTGAAGCTTTCTTT
CASILQGRTEAFF
>15|TRBJ2-2|.|TRBV6-5|.
TGTGCCAGCAGTTACGCGACAGCGAACACCGGGGAGCTGTTTTTT
CASSYATANTGELFF
>13|TRBJ1-2|.|TRBV27|TRBD1
TGTGCCAGCAGCCCGGGACAGGGGGCTAGCTACACCTTC
CASSPGQGASYTF
>16|TRBJ2-5|.|TRBV6-2/TRBV6-3|.
TGTGCCAGCAGTTATTATAGTCCGGCGGGCCAAGAGACCCAGTACTTC
CASSYYSPAGQETQYF
>16|TRBJ1-4|.|TRBV5-4|.
TGTGCCAGCAGTTTGGGTGGGGGCAGGGTTGACGAAAAACTGTTTTTT
CASSLGGGRVDEKLFF
>16|TRBJ2-1|.|TRBV7-2|TRBD1
TGTGCCAGCAGTGGAACAGGGGGCGTATCCTACAATGAGCAGTTCTTC
CASSGTGGVSYNEQFF
>15|TRBJ2-6|.|TRBV28|.
TGTGCCAGCAGAACCACAGGCTCTGGGGCCAACGTCCTGACTTTC
CASRTTGSGANVLTF
>19|TRBJ1-1|.|TRBV6-4|.
TGTGCCAGCCCCCCGAAGGATGGGGGCATAGTTTACATGAACACTGAAGCTTTCTTT
CASPPKDGGIVYMNTEAFF
>18|TRBJ1-6|.|TRBV21-1|.
TGTGCCAGCAGCAAGTTCGACGGAAGAGGTCAGGGGTCGACACCCCTCCACTTT
CASSKFDGRGQGSTPLHF
>17|TRBJ1-5|once|TRBV2|.
TGTGCCAGCAGTGAACTAGCCAGGACAGATAGCAATCAGCCCCAGCATTTT
CASSELARTDSNQPQHF
>11|TRBJ2-1|.|TRBV28|.
TGTGCCAGCAGTGGCCACAATGAGCAGTTCTTC
CASSGHNEQFF
>12|TRBJ1-5|.|TRBV6-1|.
TGTGCCAGCAGTGAATTGCAGCAGCCCCAGCATTTT
CASSELQQPQHF
>16|TRBJ2-7|.|TRBV4-2|TRBD2
TGTGCCAGCAGCCAAGAAATAGCGGGAGGGCCGGACGAGCAGTACTTC
CASSQEIAGGPDEQYF
>13|TRBJ2-5|.|TRBV6-4|TRBD1
TGTGCCAGCAGTTACAGACAGGGAGAGACCCAGTACTTC
CASSYRQGETQYF
>16|TRBJ2-7|.|TRBV6-2/TRBV6-3|TRBD1
TGTGCCAGCAGTATTCTCGGGACAGGGGGGGCCTACGAGCAGTACTTC
CASSILGTGGAYEQYF
>13|TRBJ1-1|.|TRBV12-3/TRBV12-4|.
TGTGCCAGCAAATCTGAGGGGAACACTGAAGCTTTCTTT
CASKSEGNTEAFF
>13|TRBJ2-5|.|TRBV30|.
TGTGCCCTTAGGCGGGGACAGCAAGAGACCCAGTACTTC
CALRRGQQETQYF
>13|TRBJ2-1|.|TRBV4-3|TRBD2
TGCGCCAGCAGTCTAGCGGGGGTTACTGAGCAGTTCTTC
CASSLAGVTEQFF
>13|TRBJ1-5|once|TRBV30|TRBD1
TGTGCCTGGAGTGTACAGGGGCAACAGCCCCAGCATTTT
CAWSVQGQQPQHF
>11|TRBJ2-1|few|TRBV12-3/TRBV12-4|.
TGTGCCAGCAGTTTCAGGATTGAGCAGTTCTTC
CASSFRIEQFF
>14|TRBJ2-2|.|TRBV6-6|.
TGTGCCAGCGACCAACAGGGAAAGACCGGGGAGCTGTTTTTT
CASDQQGKTGELFF
>14|TRBJ1-2|.|TRBV30|TRBD1
TGTGCCTGGACAACAGGGGGTGCTAACTATGGCTACACCTTC
CAWTTGGANYGYTF
>15|TRBJ1-2|few|TRBV6-1|.
TGTGCCAGCAGTGAGTCGACAGCCGCTAACTATGGCTACACCTTC
CASSESTAANYGYTF
>14|TRBJ2-1|.|TRBV21-1|.
TGTGCCAGCAGCAAACGGGCCTCAAGCGGTGAGCAGTTCTTC
CASSKRASSGEQFF
>15|TRBJ2-1|.|TRBV7-9|TRBD2
TGTGCCAGCAGCCCTGACCGCACGAGCGGGAGGGAGCAGTTCTTC
CASSPDRTSGREQFF
>14|TRBJ1-6|.|TRBV6-2/TRBV6-3|TRBD1
TGTGCCAGCAACCCCGGGACAGAGAATTCACCCCTCCACTTT
CASNPGTENSPLHF